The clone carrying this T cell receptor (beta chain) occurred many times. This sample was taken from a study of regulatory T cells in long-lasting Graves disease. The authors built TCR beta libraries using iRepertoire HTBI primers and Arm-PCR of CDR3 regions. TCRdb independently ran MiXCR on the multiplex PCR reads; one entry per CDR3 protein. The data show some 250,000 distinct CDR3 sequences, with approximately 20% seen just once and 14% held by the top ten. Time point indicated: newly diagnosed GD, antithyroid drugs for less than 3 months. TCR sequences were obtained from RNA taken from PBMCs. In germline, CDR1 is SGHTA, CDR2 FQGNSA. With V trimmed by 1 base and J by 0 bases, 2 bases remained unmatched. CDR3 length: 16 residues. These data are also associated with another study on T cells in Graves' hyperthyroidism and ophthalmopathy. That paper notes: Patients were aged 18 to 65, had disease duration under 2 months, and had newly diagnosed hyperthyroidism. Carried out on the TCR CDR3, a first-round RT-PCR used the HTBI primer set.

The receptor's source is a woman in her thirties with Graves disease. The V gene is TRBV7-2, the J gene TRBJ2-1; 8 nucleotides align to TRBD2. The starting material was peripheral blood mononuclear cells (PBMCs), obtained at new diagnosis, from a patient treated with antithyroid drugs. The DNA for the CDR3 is TGTGCCAGCAGCTTAGTAGCGGGACGCTCCTACAATGAGCAGTTCTTC. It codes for CASSLVAGRSYNEQFF. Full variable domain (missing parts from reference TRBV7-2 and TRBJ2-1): GAGVSQSPSNKVTEKGKDVELRCDPISGHTALYWYRQSLGQGLEFLIYFQGNSAPDKSGLPSDRFSAERTGGSVSTLTIQRTQQEDSAVYLCASSLVAGRSYNEQFFGPGTRLTVL.